The next 20 T cell receptor beta chains were all read from a single sample in a study of blood T cell repertoires in COVID-19. Repertoires were generated with immunoSEQ multiplex PCR, while TCRdb's copy carries only in-frame clones and drops some. The table has around 180,000 clones, 89% seen once. Material: PBMCs or T cells enriched from blood (not recorded which). Source of these receptors: a woman between 40 and 55 years old with acute COVID-19.

This clone has just one count. CDR3 in amino acids: CASSTRLADTQYF. CDR3 coding DNA: TGTGCCAGCAGTACGAGACTAGCAGATACGCAGTATTTT. The chain uses TRBV12-3 or TRBV12-4 and TRBJ2-3; tentative D call: TRBD2 (6 bases). Trimming pared 5 bases from V and 4 bases from J, leaving 10 bases between. The CDR3 has 13 amino acids.

The V call is TRBV5-1, the J call TRBJ2-7; 11 positions match TRBD1. This CDR3 has 14 amino acids. V gave up 4 bases and J gave up 6 bases; unmatched junction bases: 6. Germline values: CDR1 SGHRS, CDR2 YFSETQ. Written as DNA, the CDR3 is TGCGCCAGCAGCACCCGGGACAGGGGGAGCGAGCAGTACTTC. It codes for CASSTRDRGSEQYF. Based on the CDR3 plus reference TRBV5-1 and TRBJ2-7, the full variable domain is KAGVTQTPRYLIKTRGQQVTLSCSPISGHRSVSWYQQTPGQGLQFLFEYFSETQRNKGNFPGRFSGRQFSNSRSEMNVSTLELGDSALYLCASSTRDRGSEQYFGPGTRLTVT.

V is TRBV3-1 (or the pseudogene TRBV3-2) and J is TRBJ2-3; 13 positions match TRBD2. CDR3 size: 19 residues. Germline CDR1 LGHDT, CDR2 YNNKEL (reference sequence). The ends lost 6 bases at V and 2 bases at J; junction bases unmatched: 14. In nucleotides, the CDR3 is TGTGCCAGCAGTCAAACCGGTACTAGCGGGGGGGGGTACACAGATACGCAGTATTTT. It encodes CASSQTGTSGGGYTDTQYF.

The J gene is TRBJ2-3, the V gene TRBV6-5; 8 bases fit TRBD2. The CDR3 has 15 amino acids. Germline V lookup: CDR1 MNHEY, CDR2 SVGAGI. The ends lost 8 bases at V and 4 bases at J; junction bases unmatched: 11. CDR3 sequence: CASSTGGGGADTQYF. In DNA, the CDR3 is TGTGCCAGCTCCACCGGGGGGGGAGGGGCAGATACGCAGTATTTT.

The rearrangement links TRBV19 to TRBJ2-1; the match to TRBD1 covers 8 bases. The V gene's germline CDR1 is LNHDA and CDR2 SQIVND (reference sequence). CDR3 size: 15 residues. V shed 1 base, J shed 6 bases, and the junction held 5 bases outside the gene matches. CDR3 sequence (DNA): TGTGCCAGTAGTATAGGGACAGGGTTTGCCAATGAGCAGTTCTTC. Amino acid sequence: CASSIGTGFANEQFF.

The chain joins TRBV6-1 to TRBJ1-2, with D perhaps TRBD1 (5 bases). Trimming stripped 0 bases from V and 2 bases from J, with 10 bases between. The length of the CDR3 is 15 residues. CDR1 is MNHNS and CDR2 is SASEGT in the germline V gene. CDR3 protein: CASSEALGANYGYTF. The CDR3 bases are TGTGCCAGCAGTGAAGCGTTAGGGGCGAACTATGGCTACACCTTC.

The V gene is TRBV28, the J gene TRBJ2-1, with 9 bases that match TRBD1. The CDR3 sequence is 15 residues long. V was pared by 5 bases and J by 4 bases, with 6 bases of the junction left unmatched. The germline CDR1 and CDR2 sequences are MDHEN and SYDVKM. This CDR3 reads CASSPPGQGYNEQFF. CDR3 bases: TGTGCCAGCAGTCCCCCGGGACAGGGTTACAATGAGCAGTTCTTC.

The chain uses TRBV29-1 and TRBJ2-1, with 10 bases identical to TRBD2. The CDR3 loop spans 14 amino acids. Germline CDR1 SQVTM, CDR2 ANQGSEA. With 5 bases clipped from V and 8 bases from J, the junction kept 9 bases outside the gene matches. The CDR3 sequence: CSVSVSGGLDEQFF. The CDR3, as DNA: TGCAGCGTTTCTGTTAGCGGGGGGCTGGATGAGCAGTTCTTC.

The gene calls are TRBV14 and TRBJ2-3; 14 nucleotides align to TRBD2. The CDR3 sequence is 20 residues long. The V gene's germline CDR1 is SGHDN and CDR2 FVKESK. J lost 0 bases, V lost 1 base, and 9 bases had no gene match. The CDR3 DNA sequence: TGTGCCAGCAGCCAAGGCTTCTGGACTAGCGGGAGGATGAGCACAGATACGCAGTATTTT. This translates into CASSQGFWTSGRMSTDTQYF.

The chain combines TRBV28 with TRBJ2-7; D may be TRBD1 (6 bases). Trimming stripped 4 bases from V and 0 bases from J, with 10 bases between. CDR1 MDHEN and CDR2 SYDVKM come from the germline V gene. This CDR3 contains 14 residues. The CDR3 DNA sequence: TGTGCCAGCAGTTCCACAGGGAGCTCCTACGAGCAGTACTTC. Protein product: CASSSTGSSYEQYF. The whole variable domain, remainder taken from reference TRBV28 and TRBJ2-7, is DVKVTQSSRYLVKRTGEKVFLECVQDMDHENMFWYRQDPGLGLRLIYFSYDVKMKEKGDIPEGYSVSREKKERFSLILESASTNQTSMYLCASSSTGSSYEQYFGPGTRLTVT.

CDR3 residues: CSVRHIPEQYF. The CDR3, as DNA: TGCAGTGTTCGACATATACCCGAGCAGTACTTC. V and J are TRBV20-1 and TRBJ2-7; unclear D gene. The V end was cut by 7 bases, the J end by 6 bases, with 13 bases between. CDR1 DFQATT and CDR2 SNEGSKA come from the germline V gene (reference sequence). The CDR3 loop spans 11 amino acids.

The chain uses TRBV10-2 and TRBJ2-5; possibly TRBD2 for D (5 bases). The V gene lost 10 bases and the J gene lost 5 bases, with 17 bases spanning the gap. Germline CDR1 and CDR2: WSHSY and SAAADI. This CDR3 contains 13 residues. CDR3 in DNA: TGCGCCACCAGCACCCGGGGTGTGGAGACCCAGTACTTC. The encoded protein is CATSTRGVETQYF.

The V call is TRBV2, the J call TRBJ2-7, with 12 bases identical to TRBD2. CDR3 length equals 14 residues. Per the germline V gene, CDR1 is SNHLY and CDR2 is FYNNEI. Trimming removed 10 bases from V and 3 bases from J; junction bases left unmatched: 7. The DNA for the CDR3 is TGTGCCACCCAATCTAGCGGGAGGGACTACGAGCAGTACTTC. It yields the protein CATQSSGRDYEQYF.

The rearrangement uses TRBV29-1 and TRBJ2-5, with 7 positions matching TRBD2. CDR1 is SQVTM and CDR2 is ANQGSEA in the germline V gene. The CDR3 length is 13 residues. The trim removed 7 bases at V and 3 bases at J, leaving 8 bases unmatched. CDR3 coding DNA: TGCAGCGCCGAGCTGGCGGGGGAAGAGACCCAGTACTTC. Its protein product is CSAELAGEETQYF.

The J gene is TRBJ1-2, the V gene TRBV4-3, with 8 bases matching TRBD1. This CDR3 has 16 amino acids. Trimming cost V 2 bases and J 2 bases; bases outside gene matches: 7. The germline V gene encodes CDR1 LGHNA and CDR2 YSLEER. The CDR3 region is CASSQSTGAANYGYTF. The CDR3 region has the DNA TGCGCCAGCAGCCAATCGACAGGGGCCGCCAACTATGGCTACACCTTC.

The J gene is TRBJ2-3, the V gene TRBV4-2; 15 nucleotides align to TRBD2. CDR3 length equals 17 residues. From germline, CDR1 is LGHNA and CDR2 YNFKEQ. The junction had 4 bases not matched to a gene; V was cut back by 1 base and J by 5 bases. The CDR3 DNA reads TGTGCCAGCAGCCAAGCCGGGACTAGCGGGGGGAAAGATACGCAGTATTTT. It encodes CASSQAGTSGGKDTQYF.

The rearrangement joins TRBV7-9 to TRBJ1-2, with D possibly being TRBD1 (6 bases). The CDR3 totals 15 residues. V lost 7 bases and J lost 0, with 15 bases in between. Germline V gene data show CDR1 as SEHNR and CDR2 as FQNEAQ (reference sequence). The chain's CDR3 is CASIARGGSNYGYTF. CDR3 bases: TGTGCCAGCATAGCCCGTGGGGGCTCTAACTATGGCTACACCTTC.

The chain employs TRBV28 and TRBJ2-1, with 8 bases aligning to TRBD2. Germline V gene sequence: CDR1 MDHEN, CDR2 SYDVKM. The CDR3 loop spans 14 amino acids. The V segment lost 2 bases and the J segment 8 bases; nucleotides outside the gene matches: 5. The CDR3 spells CASSLPGGRYEQFF. The CDR3 region has the DNA TGTGCCAGCAGTTTACCGGGGGGGCGTTATGAGCAGTTCTTC.

The chain combines TRBV28 with TRBJ1-2, with TRBD1 matching over 8 bases. V was pared by 2 bases and J by 4 bases, with 6 bases of the junction left unmatched. Per germline, CDR1 MDHEN and CDR2 SYDVKM. The CDR3 loop spans 15 amino acids. For the CDR3, the DNA is TGTGCCAGCAGTTTAATTCAGGGGGCGGGCTATGGCTACACCTTC. Amino acid sequence: CASSLIQGAGYGYTF.

This chain joins TRBV29-1 and TRBJ2-3; D is unclear. Germline CDR1 and CDR2: SQVTM and ANQGSEA. This CDR3 comprises 11 residues. Trimming took off 4 bases at V and 6 bases at J, with 8 bases between the two ends. The CDR3 loop is CSVGEVDTQYF. The CDR3 DNA is TGCAGCGTTGGCGAGGTTGATACGCAGTATTTT.